Following are 21 T cell receptor beta chains from one sample sequenced in a study of blood T cell repertoires in COVID-19. Assay: immunoSEQ multiplex PCR; the TCRdb copy retains only in-frame clones and omits some. This sample has some 270,000 clones, with about 84% found just once. Source material: peripheral blood. The receptor set was obtained from a woman at least 80 years old with COVID-19, enrolled during active disease.

The V gene is TRBV5-6, the J gene TRBJ1-4; 7 nucleotides align to TRBD1. The CDR3 spans 15 residues. Germline CDR1 reads SGHDT; CDR2 reads YYEEEE. Unmatched junction bases numbered 9, after V lost 2 bases and J lost 8 bases. CDR3 nucleotides: TGTGCCAGCAGCTTCATGACAGGGTTAGGGGAAAAACTGTTTTTT. Translated: CASSFMTGLGEKLFF.

This clone occurred once. The chain couples TRBV11-3 to TRBJ1-1; 7 positions agree with TRBD1. The CDR3 has 13 amino acids. The germline gives CDR1 SGHNT, CDR2 YENEEA. The V and J ends lost 5 bases and 5 bases, in that order; junction bases with no gene match: 5. Here the CDR3 reads CASSQDRATEAFF. CDR3 DNA sequence: TGTGCCAGCAGCCAAGACAGGGCAACTGAAGCTTTCTTT.

The CDR3: CASKVRRAGGENTEAFF. The CDR3 coding sequence is TGTGCCAGTAAGGTCAGAAGGGCAGGGGGCGAGAACACTGAAGCTTTCTTT. The chain combines TRBV19 with TRBJ1-1, with 8 nucleotides matching TRBD1. The germline V gene encodes CDR1 LNHDA and CDR2 SQIVND (reference sequence). Trimming removed 7 bases from V and 1 base from J; junction bases left unmatched: 14. This CDR3 contains 17 residues.

The chain is built from TRBV19 and TRBJ2-5; a possible D gene is TRBD2 (5 bases). This CDR3 contains 16 residues. V lost 1 base to trimming and J lost 4 bases, with 16 bases between them. The germline V gene has CDR1 LNHDA and CDR2 SQIVND (reference sequence). The CDR3 sequence: CASSIAASTRGETQYF. The CDR3 DNA reads TGTGCCAGTAGTATAGCGGCTAGCACCAGAGGAGAGACCCAGTACTTC. The full variable domain, with the rest looked up from reference TRBV19 and TRBJ2-5, is DGGITQSPKYLFRKEGQNVTLSCEQNLNHDAMYWYRQDPGQGLRLIYYSQIVNDFQKGDIAEGYSVSREKKESFPLTVTSAQKNPTAFYLCASSIAASTRGETQYFGPGTRLLVL.

The chain has TRBV6-1 and TRBJ1-6, with D uncertain. Germline V lookup: CDR1 MNHNS, CDR2 SASEGT. The V gene lost 2 bases and the J gene lost 8 bases, with 13 bases spanning the gap. The CDR3 runs 15 residues. This CDR3 reads CASSEFEWLDSPLHF. In DNA, the CDR3 is TGTGCCAGCAGTGAATTTGAATGGCTTGATTCACCCCTCCACTTT.

CDR3 sequence: CATSDSRRGLNYGYTF. DNA of the CDR3: TGTGCCACCAGTGATAGTAGAAGGGGCCTAAACTATGGCTACACCTTC. V gene TRBV24-1 combines with J gene TRBJ1-2, with D perhaps TRBD1 (5 bases). In germline, CDR1 is KGHDR, CDR2 SFDVKD. The V end lost 3 bases, the J end lost 2 bases, and 15 bases lay between the germline ends. The CDR3 consists of 16 residues.

The chain carries TRBV3-1 (or the pseudogene TRBV3-2) and TRBJ1-6, with D hard to call. This CDR3 has 14 residues. CDR1 is LGHDT and CDR2 is YNNKEL in the germline V gene (reference sequence). V was clipped by 1 base and J by 6 bases, with 7 bases between them. In DNA, the CDR3 is TGTGCCAGCAGCCAAGGCAGGCGTAATTCACCCCTCCACTTT. It yields the protein CASSQGRRNSPLHF.

This clone has only a few counts. The genes are TRBV6-1 and TRBJ2-1, with TRBD1 identical over 9 bases. The CDR3 is 17 amino acids. The junction had 14 bases not matched to a gene; V was cut back by 4 bases and J by 7 bases. The germline V gene encodes CDR1 MNHNS and CDR2 SASEGT. The CDR3 reads CASSVRGQGIRLNEQFF. The CDR3, as DNA: TGTGCCAGCAGTGTCCGGGGACAGGGCATTCGTCTAAATGAGCAGTTCTTC.

The chain employs TRBV5-1 and TRBJ2-1; D perhaps matches TRBD1 (5 bases). CDR1 is SGHRS and CDR2 is YFSETQ in the germline V gene. The CDR3 is 15 amino acids. Trimming stripped 0 bases from V and 3 bases from J, with 10 bases between. The CDR3 sequence is CASSLAAGIYNEQFF. CDR3 bases: TGCGCCAGCAGCTTGGCTGCAGGGATCTACAATGAGCAGTTCTTC.

The chain couples TRBV3-1 (or the pseudogene TRBV3-2) to TRBJ2-2; D is perhaps TRBD1 (5 bases). The V and J ends lost 5 bases and 0 bases respectively, with 19 bases between them. The V gene's germline CDR1 is LGHDT and CDR2 YNNKEL (reference sequence). The length of the CDR3 is 18 residues. The CDR3 DNA reads TGTGCCAGCAGCATAGTCAAACAGGTCTACACGAACACCGGGGAGCTGTTTTTT. As protein: CASSIVKQVYTNTGELFF.

The chain carries TRBV6-2 or TRBV6-3 and TRBJ2-6; D may be TRBD1 (5 bases). With 6 bases removed from V and 10 bases from J, the gap between germline ends came to 13 bases. This CDR3 comprises 13 residues. Germline V lookup: CDR1 MNHEY, CDR2 SVGEGT. The DNA of the CDR3 is TGTGCCAGCAGCCCCGGACACCCAAACGTCCTGACTTTC. Residues: CASSPGHPNVLTF.

This sequence joins TRBV10-3 and TRBJ1-2; no clear D. Trimming pared 0 bases from V and 4 bases from J, leaving 12 bases between. Germline V gene data show CDR1 as ENHRY and CDR2 as SYGVKD. The CDR3 contains 15 residues. DNA of the CDR3: TGTGCCATCAGTGAGTCAATGGAGAGGATCTATGGCTACACCTTC. It yields the protein CAISESMERIYGYTF.

This clone showed up just a few times. The V and J genes are TRBV7-3 and TRBJ2-5, with 10 bases matching TRBD2. The germline CDR1 and CDR2 sequences are SGHTA and FQGTGA. The CDR3 length is 15 residues. V was clipped by 8 bases and J by 5 bases; unmatched bases: 11. The CDR3 nucleotides read TGTGCCAGCGCCTCGGCTAGCGGGGGTAGGGAGACCCAGTACTTC. Protein product: CASASASGGRETQYF.

This rearrangement joins TRBV28 to TRBJ1-6; TRBD1 agrees at 8 bases. Trimming cost V 6 bases and J 7 bases; bases outside gene matches: 8. Germline V lookup: CDR1 MDHEN, CDR2 SYDVKM. There are 15 residues in the CDR3. CDR3 in amino acids: CASRTGQGSNSPLHF. The DNA of the CDR3 is TGTGCCAGCAGAACAGGACAGGGTTCGAATTCACCCCTCCACTTT. Supplemented by reference TRBV28 and TRBJ1-6, the full variable domain reads DVKVTQSSRYLVKRTGEKVFLECVQDMDHENMFWYRQDPGLGLRLIYFSYDVKMKEKGDIPEGYSVSREKKERFSLILESASTNQTSMYLCASRTGQGSNSPLHFGNGTRLTVT.

The CDR3 bases are TGTGCCTGGAGTGGGCCCGGGGTTTACACCGGGGAGCTGTTTTTT. Its translation is CAWSGPGVYTGELFF. This chain uses TRBV30 with TRBJ2-2, with a possible D match to TRBD2 (5 bases). The CDR3 has 15 amino acids. The germline V gene encodes CDR1 GTSNPN and CDR2 SVGIG (reference sequence). V gave up 1 base and J gave up 3 bases, with 12 bases separating them.

V and J are TRBV9 and TRBJ2-2; 10 nucleotides align to TRBD2. The CDR3 loop spans 15 amino acids. The germline V gene encodes CDR1 SGDLS and CDR2 YYNGEE. V lost 4 bases and J lost 5; bases outside the gene matches: 5. The CDR3 region has the DNA TGTGCCAGCAGCCCGGAGACTAGCGGGACCGGGGAGCTGTTTTTT. It codes for CASSPETSGTGELFF.

The V and J genes are TRBV2 and TRBJ1-4; possibly TRBD1 for D (5 bases). The CDR3 is made up of 14 amino acids. Germline loops: CDR1 SNHLY, CDR2 FYNNEI. The ends were cut back, 2 bases at V and 9 bases at J, with 13 bases in the middle. CDR3 DNA sequence: TGTGCCAGCAGTGAAACGCGGGGCGGGAAAAAACTGTTTTTT. Protein product: CASSETRGGKKLFF.

The chain joins TRBV28 to TRBJ1-2; no clear D. The CDR3 length is 12 residues. Germline assignment: CDR1 MDHEN and CDR2 SYDVKM. V was pared by 2 bases and J by 8 bases, with 9 bases between. CDR3 nucleotide sequence: TGTGCCAGCAGTTTAGAACCCCGGGGCTACACCTTC. Translating it yields CASSLEPRGYTF.

This sequence joins TRBV27 and TRBJ1-1; D gene ambiguous. There are 17 residues in the CDR3. From germline, CDR1 is MNHEY and CDR2 SMNVEV (reference sequence). V was shortened by 6 bases and J by 2 bases, with 22 bases between the two germline ends. The CDR3 DNA is TGTGCCAGCAGGCCGCAAGGTCAGAGGCTGCAAAACACTGAAGCTTTCTTT. It specifies CASRPQGQRLQNTEAFF.

J is TRBJ2-3 and V is TRBV11-3; no reliable D call. The CDR3 sequence is 15 residues long. In germline, CDR1 is SGHNT, CDR2 YENEEA. V gave up 1 base and J gave up 2 bases, with 10 bases separating them. CDR3 nucleotides: TGTGCCAGCAGCTTAGGTGGCGGTTTCACAGATACGCAGTATTTT. Its protein product is CASSLGGGFTDTQYF. The full variable domain, with the rest looked up from reference TRBV11-3 and TRBJ2-3, is EAGVVQSPRYKIIEKKQPVAFWCNPISGHNTLYWYLQNLGQGPELLIRYENEEAVDDSQLPKDRFSAERLKGVDSTLKIQPAELGDSAVYLCASSLGGGFTDTQYFGPGTRLTVL.

CDR3 DNA sequence: TGTGCCAGCAGATTACTAGGAGGGGAGACCCAGTACTTC. Translated, it gives CASRLLGGETQYF. The chain employs TRBV7-2 and TRBJ2-5; TRBD2 might be the D (6 bases). This CDR3 is built from 13 residues. V was trimmed by 6 bases and J by 5 bases, leaving 13 bases between them. CDR1 is SGHTA and CDR2 is FQGNSA in the germline V gene.